Listed here are 8 T cell receptor beta chains from one sample, sequenced in a study of blood T cell repertoires in COVID-19. TCRdb's copy holds only in-frame clones and misses some; the assay was immunoSEQ multiplex PCR. Of over 110,000 clones in the sample, around 80% were seen once. The sample was peripheral blood. The receptors shown here come from a man between 65 and 85 years old who had recovered from COVID-19.

The gene calls are TRBV7-8 and TRBJ2-7; 7 bases are shared with TRBD1. CDR1 is SGHVS and CDR2 is FQNEAQ in the germline V gene. The length of the CDR3 is 15 residues. The V segment lost 1 base and the J segment 2 bases; nucleotides outside the gene matches: 5. CDR3 DNA: TGTGCCAGCAGCTTAGTACGGACAGGAGCCTACGAGCAGTACTTC. Its protein product is CASSLVRTGAYEQYF.

The genes are TRBV9 and TRBJ2-7, with 10 positions matching TRBD2. Germline lookup yields CDR1 SGDLS and CDR2 YYNGEE. V gave up 0 bases and J gave up 4 bases; unmatched junction bases: 4. The CDR3 is made up of 15 amino acids. The CDR3 bases are TGTGCCAGCAGCGTAGGGACAGCGGGAGGGTACGAGCAGTACTTC. Its protein product is CASSVGTAGGYEQYF.

This clone was observed a few times. The chain is built from TRBV7-9 and TRBJ2-1, with unresolved D. This CDR3 is 12 amino acids long. Germline V CDR1 and CDR2: SEHNR, FQNEAQ (reference sequence). V was shortened by 1 base and J by 7 bases, with 5 bases between the two germline ends. The CDR3, as DNA: TGTGCCAGCAGCTTAGATCAGAATGAGCAGTTCTTC. Its protein product is CASSLDQNEQFF.

The rearrangement uses TRBV28 and TRBJ1-5, with D perhaps matching TRBD1 (5 bases). The germline CDR1 and CDR2 sequences are MDHEN and SYDVKM. The length of the CDR3 is 14 residues. Between the trimmed V and J ends, which lost 4 bases and 9 bases, there was a span of 16 bases. CDR3 region: CASSSAGNSWPQHF. The CDR3 nucleotides are TGTGCCAGCAGTTCCGCAGGGAACTCTTGGCCCCAGCATTTT.

The V and J genes are TRBV6-5 and TRBJ2-7, with D tentatively TRBD1 (5 bases). Germline lookup yields CDR1 MNHEY and CDR2 SVGAGI. The CDR3 has 13 amino acids. V lost 7 bases, J lost 1 base, and 11 bases lay in between. The CDR3 DNA follows: TGTGCCAGCACCGAAAGGGGTTCCTACGAGCAGTACTTC. This sequence encodes CASTERGSYEQYF.

This sequence joins TRBV14 and TRBJ2-1; 7 bases match TRBD2. The V and J ends lost 3 bases and 0 bases, in that order; junction bases with no gene match: 11. CDR3 length: 18 residues. Germline-derived CDR1 and CDR2 are SGHDN and FVKESK. The CDR3 bases are TGTGCCAGCAGCCAGACGTACCCTAGCGGCAGCTCCTACAATGAGCAGTTCTTC. Translating gives CASSQTYPSGSSYNEQFF.

The chain is built from TRBV2 and TRBJ2-7; D is possibly TRBD2 (6 bases). Germline-derived CDR1 and CDR2 are SNHLY and FYNNEI. V dropped 5 bases and J dropped 0 bases, with 17 bases sitting between them. The CDR3 has 16 amino acids. The CDR3 protein is CASSPRGGAGSYEQYF. The DNA of the CDR3 is TGTGCCAGCAGTCCTCGGGGAGGCGCGGGCTCCTACGAGCAGTACTTC.

This clone was counted between two and nine times. This chain links TRBV7-9 with TRBJ1-3, with 7 bases fitting TRBD1. Unmatched junction bases numbered 4, after V lost 3 bases and J lost 2 bases. CDR1 and CDR2 from the germline V gene are SEHNR and FQNEAQ (reference sequence). CDR3 length: 15 residues. CDR3 nucleotides: TGTGCCAGCAGCTTGATACAGGGGACTGGAAACACCATATATTTT. It encodes CASSLIQGTGNTIYF.